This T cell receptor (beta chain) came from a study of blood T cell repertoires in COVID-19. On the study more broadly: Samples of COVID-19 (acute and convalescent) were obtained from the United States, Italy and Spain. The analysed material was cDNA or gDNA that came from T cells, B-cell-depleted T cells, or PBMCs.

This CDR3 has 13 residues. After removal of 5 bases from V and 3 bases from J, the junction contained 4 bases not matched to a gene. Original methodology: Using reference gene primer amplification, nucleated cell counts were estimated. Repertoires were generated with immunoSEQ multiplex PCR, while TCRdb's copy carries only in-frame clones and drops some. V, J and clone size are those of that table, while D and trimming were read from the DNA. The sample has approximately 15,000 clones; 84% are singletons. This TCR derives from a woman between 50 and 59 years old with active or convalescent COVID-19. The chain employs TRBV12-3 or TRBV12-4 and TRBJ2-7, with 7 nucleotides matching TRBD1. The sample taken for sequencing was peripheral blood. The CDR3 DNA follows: TGTGCCAGCAGTCCCGGGACAGTCTACGAGCAGTACTTC. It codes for CASSPGTVYEQYF.